This T cell receptor beta chain was sequenced for a study of spatial heterogeneity in lung cancer. Time point meaning: sample taken at primary tumor resection. Unsorted samples of tumor, nontumor lung or frozen PBMC had their whole RNA sequenced. This clonotype was observed a few times. V was pared by 3 bases and J by 5 bases, with 10 bases between. This CDR3 has 14 residues. Germline lookup yields CDR1 MNHEY and CDR2 SMNVEV (reference sequence). Using its own MiXCR run on the 5' RACE reads, TCRdb lists one record per CDR3 protein. The data hold about 25,000 distinct CDR3 sequences, with over 6% observed a single time.

The sequencing here drew on PBMCs, taken at surgery. The sequence derives from a male donor with early-stage non-small cell lung cancer. The J gene is TRBJ1-4, the V gene TRBV27, with TRBD1 as a possible D gene (6 bases). The CDR3 sequence is CASSFWRGNEKLFF. In nucleotides, the CDR3 is TGTGCCAGCAGTTTTTGGAGGGGGAATGAAAAACTGTTTTTT.